This T cell receptor (beta chain) was profiled in a study of blood T cell repertoires in COVID-19. On the study more broadly: Sample material is recorded as cDNA or gDNA derived from T cells, B-cell-depleted T cells, or PBMCs.

Trimming shortened V by 5 bases and J by 2 bases, and 12 bases separated the two germline ends. The CDR3 totals 14 residues. Germline V CDR1 and CDR2: LNHNV, YYDKDF (reference sequence). The age range of participants was about 18 to 89 years, with residence in around 22 US areas. Either two negative PCRs, clearance, or symptom resolution qualified Cohort 3 donors as recovered. In the original analysis: How many nucleated cells were present was estimated from reference gene primer amplification. Profiled with immunoSEQ multiplex PCR; TCRdb holds only in-frame clones, not every one. V and J calls plus clone size are reproduced from that table; the DNA served to infer D and trimming. The sample consists of 200,000 to 300,000 clones, around 86% of them appearing once.

Sample: PBMCs or T cells enriched from blood (not recorded which). This chain uses TRBV15 with TRBJ1-2; D unresolved. This TCR was sampled from a woman between 45 and 60 years old who had recovered from COVID-19. CDR3 bases: TGTGCCACCAGCCCAAGACTGCAGAACTATGGCTACACCTTC. Translation gives CATSPRLQNYGYTF.